This TCR beta chain derives from a study of blood T cell repertoires in COVID-19. Study in general: Italy, Spain and the United States were the sources of the convalescent and acute COVID-19 samples.

V was trimmed by 4 bases and J by 1 base, leaving 13 bases between them. The CDR3 runs to 14 residues. Looked up from germline, CDR1 is GTSNPN and CDR2 is SVGIG (reference sequence). Profiling relied on immunoSEQ multiplex PCR, and the TCRdb table lists in-frame clones only, not all of them. The table has 290,000 or so clones, almost 90% seen once. Allocation to cohorts depended on clinical history reported by the participants. The sequenced sample was PBMCs or T cells enriched from blood (not recorded which). The chain joins TRBV30 to TRBJ1-1; tentatively, D is TRBD1 (5 bases). This receptor was obtained from a woman between 18 and 30 years old with acute COVID-19. The CDR3 DNA is TGTGCCTGGACCCGGGGGACTTCGAACACTGAAGCTTTCTTT. It yields the protein CAWTRGTSNTEAFF.